These 20 T cell receptor beta chains share one sample of origin, sequenced in a study of cytomegalovirus exposure and HLA in healthy donors (TCRdb year 2017). Library creation used the immunoSEQ multiplex PCR assay. For the multiplex PCR, a mixture combining 60 forward primers for TCR Vbeta segments and 13 reverse primers for TCR Jbeta segments was used. TCRdb stores this immuneACCESS table with in-frame sequences only. Part of the clones is absent; in the studies checked, under half of the shortfall reflects unresolved V genes, and no reason is known for the rest. The sample's table covers roughly 200,000 clones. The ten biggest clones cover around 1.1% of the sample. Sequences were obtained from PBMCs. The origin of the receptors is a girl aged 2-10 years in good health and CMV-seropositive.

As DNA, the CDR3 is TGTGCCAGCACCAAGGTAGAGGGACTAGCGGATTTCTTC. It yields the protein CASTKVEGLADFF. This chain connects TRBV7-2 to TRBJ2-1; 11 positions match TRBD2. The CDR3 runs to 13 residues. CDR1 is SGHTA, CDR2 FQGNSA, per germline. J lost 16 bases, V lost 7 bases, and 12 bases had no gene match.

The genes are TRBV11-3 and TRBJ2-2, with D perhaps matching TRBD1 (6 bases). The CDR3 spans 16 residues. Germline V gene sequence: CDR1 SGHNT, CDR2 YENEEA. V lost 1 base and J 2 bases, leaving 11 bases between the germline ends. The CDR3 DNA follows: TGTGCCAGCAGCTTAGTTGTGGGACACAACACCGGGGAGCTGTTTTTT. This sequence encodes CASSLVVGHNTGELFF.

J is TRBJ1-2 and V is TRBV5-4, with a possible D match to TRBD1 (5 bases). This CDR3 is built from 14 residues. V lost 6 bases and J 0 bases, leaving 12 bases between the germline ends. The germline CDR1 and CDR2 sequences are SGHNT and YYREEE (reference sequence). The CDR3 coding sequence is TGTGCCAGCACCTCGGGGACTTCTAACTATGGCTACACCTTC. Translated, it gives CASTSGTSNYGYTF.

The rearrangement uses TRBV29-1 and TRBJ2-5, with D perhaps TRBD2 (5 bases). V gave up 5 bases and J gave up 2 bases, with 9 bases separating them. The CDR3 sequence is 12 residues long. The V gene's germline CDR1 is SQVTM and CDR2 ANQGSEA. CDR3 DNA: TGCAGCGTTAGCGGTGGGCAAGAGACCCAGTACTTC. The encoded protein is CSVSGGQETQYF.

The CDR3 loop is CASSVVTSGTGELFF. CDR3 coding DNA: TGTGCCAGCAGCGTAGTCACTAGCGGGACCGGGGAGCTGTTTTTT. The gene calls are TRBV9 and TRBJ2-2, with 9 bases matching TRBD2. The V gene end was trimmed by 0 bases and the J gene end by 5 bases; junction bases not matched to a gene: 2. CDR3 length: 15 amino acids. Germline V gene lookup returns CDR1 SGDLS and CDR2 YYNGEE.

The genes are TRBV5-5 and TRBJ2-7; TRBD2 agrees at 8 bases. V gave up 0 bases and J gave up 0 bases; unmatched junction bases: 14. This CDR3 contains 19 residues. Germline CDR1 is SGHKS and CDR2 is YYEKEE (reference sequence). The CDR3 here is CASSLGYVGREVSSYEQYF. The CDR3 nucleotides read TGTGCCAGCAGCTTGGGTTATGTTGGGCGGGAGGTCTCCTCCTACGAGCAGTACTTC.

The V call is TRBV6-1, the J call TRBJ1-2, with a tentative D call TRBD1 (6 bases). The V end lost 1 base, the J end lost 4 bases, and 13 bases lay between the germline ends. Per germline, CDR1 MNHNS and CDR2 SASEGT. This CDR3 spans 15 amino acids. CDR3 DNA sequence: TGTGCCAGCAGTGAAGGAGCAGGGGAATTCTATGGCTACACCTTC. This codes for CASSEGAGEFYGYTF.

The rearrangement joins TRBV6-5 to TRBJ2-3; D is possibly TRBD2 (6 bases). Germline V gene sequence: CDR1 MNHEY, CDR2 SVGAGI. V was pared by 8 bases and J by 1 base, with 13 bases between. This CDR3 is built from 14 residues. The chain's CDR3 is CASSRDFRTDTQYF. For the CDR3, the DNA is TGTGCCAGCTCCCGGGACTTCCGCACAGATACGCAGTATTTT.

J is TRBJ1-5 and V is TRBV12-1; the DNA was not used to check the table's D call, TRBD1. TRBV12-1 is recorded as a pseudogene. The CDR3 contains 12 residues. DNA for the CDR3: TGTGCCAGCAGTCACGACACTCAGCCCCAGCATTTT. This sequence encodes CASSHDTQPQHF.

V usage is TRBV5-5 and J usage is TRBJ2-7, with D tentatively TRBD2 (6 bases). Looked up from germline, CDR1 is SGHKS and CDR2 is YYEKEE (reference sequence). Deletions cut 5 bases from V and 0 bases from J, with 15 bases between. The CDR3 has 15 amino acids. CDR3 protein: CASSLAGGNSYEQYF. CDR3 nucleotides: TGTGCCAGCAGTCTCGCGGGCGGGAACTCCTACGAGCAGTACTTC.

The chain couples TRBV30 to TRBJ1-3; no clear D gene. Germline V lookup: CDR1 GTSNPN, CDR2 SVGIG (reference sequence). The length of the CDR3 is 12 residues. V was trimmed by 4 bases and J by 0 bases, leaving 4 bases between them. The CDR3, as DNA: TGTGCCTGGACAGACTCTGGAAACACCATATATTTT. Its protein product is CAWTDSGNTIYF.

The V gene is TRBV28, the J gene TRBJ2-3; a possible D gene is TRBD1 (6 bases). Between the trimmed V and J ends, which lost 3 bases and 4 bases, there was a span of 14 bases. Germline V gene lookup returns CDR1 MDHEN and CDR2 SYDVKM. The CDR3 runs to 15 residues. The CDR3 loop is CASSFRFQGPDTQYF. The DNA of the CDR3 is TGTGCCAGCAGTTTTCGGTTCCAGGGGCCAGATACGCAGTATTTT.

CDR3 in DNA: TGTGCCAGCAGTTTTCAGGACAGGGGACTGAACACTGAAGCTTTCTTT. This sequence encodes CASSFQDRGLNTEAFF. The chain combines TRBV28 with TRBJ1-1; 9 positions agree with TRBD1. The CDR3 consists of 16 residues. J lost 0 bases, V lost 3 bases, and 5 bases had no gene match. The germline V gene has CDR1 MDHEN and CDR2 SYDVKM.

This chain joins TRBV9 and TRBJ1-3; D is perhaps TRBD1 (5 bases). The CDR3 extends over 16 amino acids. Germline V gene data show CDR1 as SGDLS and CDR2 as YYNGEE. The germline V and J ends were trimmed by 0 bases and 3 bases, with 13 bases remaining between them. CDR3 bases: TGTGCCAGCAGCGTAGACGGAGGGGTTCTTGGAAACACCATATATTTT. Protein sequence: CASSVDGGVLGNTIYF.

The genes are TRBV28 and TRBJ2-7; 13 positions agree with TRBD2. V lost 5 bases to trimming and J lost 3 bases; unmatched junction nucleotides: 7. Germline V gene sequence: CDR1 MDHEN, CDR2 SYDVKM. This CDR3 region has 16 residues. Here the CDR3 reads CASSTGLAGYNYEQYF. For the CDR3, the DNA is TGTGCCAGCAGTACGGGACTAGCGGGATACAACTACGAGCAGTACTTC.

This chain links TRBV9 with TRBJ2-3; D not certain. Germline CDR1 is SGDLS and CDR2 is YYNGEE. V lost 0 bases to trimming and J lost 0 bases, with 14 bases between them. The CDR3 loop spans 17 amino acids. The CDR3 reads CASSVAAVKTSTDTQYF. In nucleotides, the CDR3 is TGTGCCAGCAGCGTAGCCGCAGTAAAAACAAGCACAGATACGCAGTATTTT.

The V gene is TRBV27, the J gene TRBJ1-5; 10 nucleotides line up with TRBD1. V lost 8 bases to trimming and J lost 5 bases; unmatched junction nucleotides: 27. The CDR3 is made up of 21 amino acids. CDR1 is MNHEY and CDR2 is SMNVEV in the germline V gene (reference sequence). The DNA of the CDR3 is TGTGCCAGCTCTACACGATCTAAGGGACAGGGGCCATCCCCCGAGTATCAGCCCCAGCATTTT. This sequence encodes CASSTRSKGQGPSPEYQPQHF.

This sequence joins TRBV19 and TRBJ2-1; a possible D gene is TRBD1 (5 bases). This CDR3 region has 14 residues. V was clipped by 6 bases and J by 5 bases, with 14 bases between them. CDR1 is LNHDA and CDR2 is SQIVND in the germline V gene (reference sequence). CDR3 protein: CASRGVGGNNEQFF. The CDR3 DNA sequence: TGTGCCAGTAGAGGGGTTGGTGGGAACAATGAGCAGTTCTTC.

CDR3 protein: CASSSPTSGREARYF. Written as DNA, the CDR3 is TGTGCCAGCAGCTCGCCTACTAGCGGGAGGGAGGCTAGGTACTTC. The chain is built from TRBV7-2 and TRBJ2-7; 13 nucleotides match TRBD2. CDR1 and CDR2 (germline): SGHTA, FQGNSA. This CDR3 comprises 15 residues. Trimming took 4 bases from V and 12 from J; bases not matched to a gene: 12.

This chain uses TRBV7-2 with TRBJ2-3; TRBD2 aligns across 10 bases. The V gene end was trimmed by 3 bases and the J gene end by 5 bases; junction bases not matched to a gene: 11. CDR1 is SGHTA and CDR2 is FQGNSA in the germline V gene. This CDR3 spans 17 amino acids. Here the CDR3 reads CASSLKAGGPRGDTQYF. In DNA, the CDR3 is TGTGCCAGCAGCTTGAAAGCGGGAGGGCCAAGGGGAGATACGCAGTATTTT.